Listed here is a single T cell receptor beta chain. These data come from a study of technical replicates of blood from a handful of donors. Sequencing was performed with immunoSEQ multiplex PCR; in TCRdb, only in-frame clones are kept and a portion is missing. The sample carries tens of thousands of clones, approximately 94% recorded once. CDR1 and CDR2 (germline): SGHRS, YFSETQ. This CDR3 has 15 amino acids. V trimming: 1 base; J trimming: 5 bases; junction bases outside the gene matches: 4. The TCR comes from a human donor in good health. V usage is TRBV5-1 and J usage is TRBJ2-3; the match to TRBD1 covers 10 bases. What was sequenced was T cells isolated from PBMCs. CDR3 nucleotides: TGCGCCAGCAGCTTGTCCGGGACAGGGGAAGATACGCAGTATTTT. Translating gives CASSLSGTGEDTQYF.